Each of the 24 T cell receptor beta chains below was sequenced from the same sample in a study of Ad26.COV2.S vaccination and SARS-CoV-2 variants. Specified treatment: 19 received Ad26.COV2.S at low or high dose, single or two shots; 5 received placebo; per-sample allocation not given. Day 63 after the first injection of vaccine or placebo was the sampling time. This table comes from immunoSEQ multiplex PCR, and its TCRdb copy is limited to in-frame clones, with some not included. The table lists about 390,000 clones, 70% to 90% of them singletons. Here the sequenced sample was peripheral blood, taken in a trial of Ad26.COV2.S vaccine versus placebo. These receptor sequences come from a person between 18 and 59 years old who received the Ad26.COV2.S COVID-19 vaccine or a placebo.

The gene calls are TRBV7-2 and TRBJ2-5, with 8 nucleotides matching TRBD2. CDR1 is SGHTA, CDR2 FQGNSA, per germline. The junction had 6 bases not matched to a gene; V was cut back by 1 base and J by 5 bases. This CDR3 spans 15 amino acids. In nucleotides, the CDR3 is TGTGCCAGCAGCTTAGGCGGGGGGCGGTCGGAGACCCAGTACTTC. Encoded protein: CASSLGGGRSETQYF.

The CDR3 loop is CSVEDRAGTQYF. For the CDR3, the DNA is TGCAGCGTTGAAGATCGCGCAGGGACGCAGTATTTT. The chain carries TRBV29-1 and TRBJ2-3, with D perhaps TRBD1 (5 bases). Trimming cost V 0 bases and J 9 bases, with 10 bases left between them. The CDR3 covers 12 residues. CDR1 is SQVTM and CDR2 is ANQGSEA in the germline V gene.

The CDR3 sequence is CASSLDLSGYGYTF. As DNA, the CDR3 is TGTGCCAGCAGCTTAGATCTCTCAGGGTATGGCTACACCTTC. This chain connects TRBV11-2 to TRBJ1-2; D is perhaps TRBD1 (5 bases). The CDR3 has 14 residues. Trimming removed 0 bases at V and 5 bases at J, with 10 bases between. The germline CDR1 and CDR2 sequences are SGHAT and FQNNGV.

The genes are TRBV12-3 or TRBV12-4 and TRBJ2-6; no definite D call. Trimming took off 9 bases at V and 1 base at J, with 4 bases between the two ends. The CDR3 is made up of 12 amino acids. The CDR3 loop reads CASRSGANVLTF. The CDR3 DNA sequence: TGTGCCAGTCGATCTGGGGCCAACGTCCTGACTTTC.

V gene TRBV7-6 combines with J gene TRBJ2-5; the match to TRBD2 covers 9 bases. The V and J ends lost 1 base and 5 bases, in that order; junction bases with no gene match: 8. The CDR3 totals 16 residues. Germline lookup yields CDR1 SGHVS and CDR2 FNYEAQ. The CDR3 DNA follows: TGTGCCAGCAGCTTAGGGGCAGCGGGGGGCGCGGAGACCCAGTACTTC. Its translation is CASSLGAAGGAETQYF.

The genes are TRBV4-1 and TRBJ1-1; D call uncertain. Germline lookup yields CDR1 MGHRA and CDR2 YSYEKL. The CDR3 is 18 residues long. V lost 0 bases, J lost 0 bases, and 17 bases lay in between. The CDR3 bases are TGCGCCAGCAGCCAAGATGACCGAGTGGACTCTTTGAACACTGAAGCTTTCTTT. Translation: CASSQDDRVDSLNTEAFF.

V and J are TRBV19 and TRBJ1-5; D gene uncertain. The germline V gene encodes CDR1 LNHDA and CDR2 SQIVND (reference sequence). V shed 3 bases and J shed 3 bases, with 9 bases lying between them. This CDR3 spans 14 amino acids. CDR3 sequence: CASSIGQYNQPQHF. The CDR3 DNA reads TGTGCCAGTAGTATTGGCCAGTACAATCAGCCCCAGCATTTT.

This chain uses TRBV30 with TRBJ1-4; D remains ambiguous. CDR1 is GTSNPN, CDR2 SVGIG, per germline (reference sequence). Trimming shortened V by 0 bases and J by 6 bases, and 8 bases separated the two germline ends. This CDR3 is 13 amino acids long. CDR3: CAWSVGLYEKLFF. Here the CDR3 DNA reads TGTGCCTGGAGTGTAGGCCTCTATGAAAAACTGTTTTTT.

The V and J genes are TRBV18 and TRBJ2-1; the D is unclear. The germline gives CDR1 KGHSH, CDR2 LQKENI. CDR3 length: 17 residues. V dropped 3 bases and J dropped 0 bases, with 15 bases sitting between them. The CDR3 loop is CASSPYPGRSSYNEQFF. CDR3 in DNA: TGTGCCAGCTCACCGTACCCAGGACGGAGCTCCTACAATGAGCAGTTCTTC.

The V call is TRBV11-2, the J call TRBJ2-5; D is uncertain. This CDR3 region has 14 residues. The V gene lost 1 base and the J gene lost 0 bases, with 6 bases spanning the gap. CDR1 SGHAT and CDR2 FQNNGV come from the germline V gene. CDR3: CASSLVRNQETQYF. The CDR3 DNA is TGTGCCAGCAGCTTAGTCCGAAACCAAGAGACCCAGTACTTC.

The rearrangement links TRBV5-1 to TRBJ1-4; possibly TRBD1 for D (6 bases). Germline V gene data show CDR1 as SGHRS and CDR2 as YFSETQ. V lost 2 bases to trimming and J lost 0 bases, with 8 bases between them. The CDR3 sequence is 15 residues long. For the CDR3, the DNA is TGCGCCAGCAGCTTACAGGGCGCAACTAATGAAAAACTGTTTTTT. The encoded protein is CASSLQGATNEKLFF.

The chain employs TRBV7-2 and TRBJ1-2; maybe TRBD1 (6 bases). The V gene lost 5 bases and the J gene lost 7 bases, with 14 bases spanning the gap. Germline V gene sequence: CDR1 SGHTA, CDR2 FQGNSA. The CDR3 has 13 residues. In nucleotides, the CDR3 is TGTGCCAGCAGCCCGCAGGGGCTGGGTGGCTACACCTTC. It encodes CASSPQGLGGYTF.

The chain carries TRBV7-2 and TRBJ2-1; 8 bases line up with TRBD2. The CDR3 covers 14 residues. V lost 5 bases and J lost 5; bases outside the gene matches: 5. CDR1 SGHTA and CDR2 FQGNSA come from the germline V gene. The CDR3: CASSPVAGHNEQFF. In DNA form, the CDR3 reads TGTGCCAGCAGCCCTGTAGCGGGGCACAATGAGCAGTTCTTC.

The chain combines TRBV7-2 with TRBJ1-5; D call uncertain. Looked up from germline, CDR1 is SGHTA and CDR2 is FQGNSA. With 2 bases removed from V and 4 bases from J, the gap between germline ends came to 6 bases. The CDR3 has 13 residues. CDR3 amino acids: CASSLSSNQPQHF. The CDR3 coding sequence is TGTGCCAGCAGCTTAAGTAGTAATCAGCCCCAGCATTTT. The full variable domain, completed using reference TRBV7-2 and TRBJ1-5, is GAGVSQSPSNKVTEKGKDVELRCDPISGHTALYWYRQSLGQGLEFLIYFQGNSAPDKSGLPSDRFSAERTGGSVSTLTIQRTQQEDSAVYLCASSLSSNQPQHFGDGTRLSIL.

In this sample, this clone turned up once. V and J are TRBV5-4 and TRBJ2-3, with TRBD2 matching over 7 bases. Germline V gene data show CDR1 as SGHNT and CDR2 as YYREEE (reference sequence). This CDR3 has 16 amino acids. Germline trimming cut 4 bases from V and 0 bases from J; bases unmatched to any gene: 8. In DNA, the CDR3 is TGTGCCAGCAGCCCCGAGGTGGGACTAAGCACAGATACGCAGTATTTT. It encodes CASSPEVGLSTDTQYF.

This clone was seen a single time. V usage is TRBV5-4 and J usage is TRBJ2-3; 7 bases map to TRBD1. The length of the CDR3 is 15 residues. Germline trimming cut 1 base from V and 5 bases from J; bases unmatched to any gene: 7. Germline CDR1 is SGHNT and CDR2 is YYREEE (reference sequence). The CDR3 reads CASSLRTGLRDTQYF. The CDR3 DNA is TGTGCCAGCAGCTTGAGGACAGGATTGAGAGATACGCAGTATTTT.

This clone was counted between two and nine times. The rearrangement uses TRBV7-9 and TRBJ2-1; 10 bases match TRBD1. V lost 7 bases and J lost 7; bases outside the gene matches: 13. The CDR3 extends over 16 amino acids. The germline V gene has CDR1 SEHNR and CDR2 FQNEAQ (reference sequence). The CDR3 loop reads CASKPNFRDRGNEQFF. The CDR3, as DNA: TGTGCCAGCAAACCTAATTTCCGGGACAGGGGAAATGAGCAGTTCTTC.

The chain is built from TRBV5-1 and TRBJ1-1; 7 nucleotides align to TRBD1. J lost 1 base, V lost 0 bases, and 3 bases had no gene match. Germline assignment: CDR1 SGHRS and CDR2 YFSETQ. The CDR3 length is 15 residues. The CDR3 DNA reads TGCGCCAGCAGCTTGGGCGGGACAGAGAACACTGAAGCTTTCTTT. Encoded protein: CASSLGGTENTEAFF.

CDR3 in DNA: TGTGCCAGCAGCCCCAATGTGGCGGGCGTGGGGGCCAACGTCCTGACTTTC. Protein: CASSPNVAGVGANVLTF. V gene TRBV7-8 combines with J gene TRBJ2-6, with D possibly matching TRBD2 (5 bases). Germline V CDR1 and CDR2: SGHVS, FQNEAQ. The CDR3 has 17 residues. V lost 5 bases and J 4 bases, leaving 18 bases between the germline ends.

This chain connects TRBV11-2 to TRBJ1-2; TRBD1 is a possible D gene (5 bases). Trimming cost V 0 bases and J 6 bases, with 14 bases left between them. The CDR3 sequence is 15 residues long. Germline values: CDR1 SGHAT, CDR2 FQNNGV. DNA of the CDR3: TGTGCCAGCAGCTTAGAGGGCAGGGCCGGGGATGGCTACACCTTC. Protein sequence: CASSLEGRAGDGYTF.

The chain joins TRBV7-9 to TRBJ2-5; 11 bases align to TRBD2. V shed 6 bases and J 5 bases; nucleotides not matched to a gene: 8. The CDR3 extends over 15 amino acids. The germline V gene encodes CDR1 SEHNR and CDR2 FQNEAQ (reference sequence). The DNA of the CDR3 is TGTGCCAGCAGTTCCCAACTAGCGGGGGTTGAGACCCAGTACTTC. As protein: CASSSQLAGVETQYF.

CDR3 in amino acids: CASTPGGGLQPQHF. The CDR3 nucleotides are TGTGCCAGCACCCCAGGTGGAGGCCTTCAGCCCCAGCATTTT. V is TRBV7-8 and J is TRBJ1-5, with D unresolved. The ends were cut back, 7 bases at V and 6 bases at J, with 16 bases in the middle. The CDR3 has 14 amino acids. Germline loops: CDR1 SGHVS, CDR2 FQNEAQ. Variable domain in full (rest from reference TRBV7-8 and TRBJ1-5): GAGVSQSPRYKVAKRGQDVALRCDPISGHVSLFWYQQALGQGPEFLTYFQNEAQLDKSGLPSDRFFAERPEGSVSTLKIQRTQQEDSAVYLCASTPGGGLQPQHFGDGTRLSIL.

CDR3 nucleotide sequence: TGTGCCAGCAGCCAAGTGGGGGAGGGTGGCTACACCTTC. Protein product: CASSQVGEGGYTF. J is TRBJ1-2 and V is TRBV3-1 (or the pseudogene TRBV3-2); maybe TRBD1 (5 bases). V was shortened by 1 base and J by 7 bases, with 10 bases between the two germline ends. The CDR3 has 13 residues. The germline V gene has CDR1 LGHDT and CDR2 YNNKEL (reference sequence).

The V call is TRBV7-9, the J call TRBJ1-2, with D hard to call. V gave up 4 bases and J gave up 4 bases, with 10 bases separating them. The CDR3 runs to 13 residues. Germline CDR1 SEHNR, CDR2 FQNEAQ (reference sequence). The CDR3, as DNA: TGTGCCAGCAGCTCCGGGCTCCGCTATGGCTACACCTTC. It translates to CASSSGLRYGYTF.